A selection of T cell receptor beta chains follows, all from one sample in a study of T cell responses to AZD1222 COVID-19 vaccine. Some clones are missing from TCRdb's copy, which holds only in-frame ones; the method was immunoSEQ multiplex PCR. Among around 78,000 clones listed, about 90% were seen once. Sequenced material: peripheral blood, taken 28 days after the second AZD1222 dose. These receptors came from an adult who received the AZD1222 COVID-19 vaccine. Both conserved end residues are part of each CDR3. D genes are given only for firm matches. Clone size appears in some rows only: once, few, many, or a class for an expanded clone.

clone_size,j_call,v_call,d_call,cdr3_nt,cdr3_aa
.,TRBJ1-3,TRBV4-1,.,TGCGCCAGCAGCCAAGGGTTGAGGGGACCATTATCTGGAAACACCATATATTTT,CASSQGLRGPLSGNTIYF
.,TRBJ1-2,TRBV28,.,TGTGCCAGCACCAACCAGATTAACTATGGCTACACCTTC,CASTNQINYGYTF
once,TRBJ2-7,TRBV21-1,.,TGTGCCAGCACCGCGAGGTGGCGTCCTGGGGCCTACGAGCAGTACTTC,CASTARWRPGAYEQYF
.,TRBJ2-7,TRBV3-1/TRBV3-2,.,TGTGCCAGCAGCCCGACGGCGACCTACGAGCAGTACTTC,CASSPTATYEQYF
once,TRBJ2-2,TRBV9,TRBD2,TGTGCCAGCAGCCCCGGGACTAGCGGGGTGGGGGAGCTGTTTTTT,CASSPGTSGVGELFF
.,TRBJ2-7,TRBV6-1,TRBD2,TGTGCCAGCAGTGAAGCGGCTAGCGGGGGGCCTTACGAGCAGTACTTC,CASSEAASGGPYEQYF
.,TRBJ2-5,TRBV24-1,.,TGTGCCACCAGTGATTTGTGGGAGTCCGAGACCCAGTACTTC,CATSDLWESETQYF
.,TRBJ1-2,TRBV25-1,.,TGTGCCAGCAGTGATTCCGGGGCATGGGGCTACACCTTC,CASSDSGAWGYTF
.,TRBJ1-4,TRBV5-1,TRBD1,TGCGCCAGCAGCTTGGGACAGGGTAATGAAAAACTGTTTTTT,CASSLGQGNEKLFF
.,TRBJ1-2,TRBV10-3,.,TGTGCCATCAGTGAGCTTTTGGCAAGTGGGCATGGCTACACCTTC,CAISELLASGHGYTF
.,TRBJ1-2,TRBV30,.,TGTGCCTGGAGTGCTCAGACAGTCTATGGCTACACCTTC,CAWSAQTVYGYTF
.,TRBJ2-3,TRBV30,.,TGTGCCTGGAGTGTACAAACAGGTCCTAGCACAGATACGCAGTATTTT,CAWSVQTGPSTDTQYF
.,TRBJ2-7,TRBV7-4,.,TGTGCCAGCAGCCATTACAAGGTCTCCTACGAGCAGTACTTC,CASSHYKVSYEQYF
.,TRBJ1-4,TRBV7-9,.,TGTGCCAGCAGCTTAGACTCGGGGCCGAGGAAACTGTTTTTT,CASSLDSGPRKLFF
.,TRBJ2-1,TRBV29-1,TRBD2,TGCAGCGCCTACTCGCCGGCGGGGGAGGCTGAGCAGTTCTTC,CSAYSPAGEAEQFF
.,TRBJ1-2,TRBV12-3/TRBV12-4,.,TGTGCCAGCAGTCAAGGACAGTATGGCTACACCTTC,CASSQGQYGYTF